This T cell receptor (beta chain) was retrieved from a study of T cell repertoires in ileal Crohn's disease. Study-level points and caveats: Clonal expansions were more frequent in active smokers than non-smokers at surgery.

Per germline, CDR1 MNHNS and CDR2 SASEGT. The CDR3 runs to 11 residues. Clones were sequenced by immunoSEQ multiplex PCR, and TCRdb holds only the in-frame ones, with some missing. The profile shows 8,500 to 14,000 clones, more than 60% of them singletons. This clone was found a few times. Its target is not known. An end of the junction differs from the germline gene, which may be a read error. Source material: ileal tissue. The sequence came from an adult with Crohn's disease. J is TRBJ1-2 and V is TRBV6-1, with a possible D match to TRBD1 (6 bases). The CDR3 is CLGGDTGGYTF. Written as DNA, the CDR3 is TGCCTTGGGGGAGACACAGGGGGCTACACCTTC.